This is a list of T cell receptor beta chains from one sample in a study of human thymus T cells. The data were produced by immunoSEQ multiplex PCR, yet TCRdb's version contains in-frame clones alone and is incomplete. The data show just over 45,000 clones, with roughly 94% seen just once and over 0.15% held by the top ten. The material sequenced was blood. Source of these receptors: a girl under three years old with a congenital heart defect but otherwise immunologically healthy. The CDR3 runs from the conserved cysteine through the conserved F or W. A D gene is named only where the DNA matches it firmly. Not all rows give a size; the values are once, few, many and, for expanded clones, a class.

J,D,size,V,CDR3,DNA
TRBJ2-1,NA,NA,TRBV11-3,CASGDGLYNEQFF,TGTGCCAGCGGGGACGGACTCTACAATGAGCAGTTCTTC
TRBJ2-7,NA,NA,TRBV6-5,CASSYSRGTYEQYF,TGTGCCAGCAGTTACTCGAGAGGGACCTACGAGCAGTACTTC
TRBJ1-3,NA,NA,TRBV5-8,CASSLYRSSGNTIYF,TGTGCCAGCAGCTTGTACCGGAGCTCTGGAAACACCATATATTTT
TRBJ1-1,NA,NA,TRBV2,CASARAPLRAFF,TGTGCCAGCGCCCGGGCCCCGTTAAGGGCTTTCTTT
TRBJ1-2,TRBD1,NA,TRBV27,CASSLRQGGYGYTF,TGTGCCAGCAGTCTCCGACAGGGAGGCTATGGCTACACCTTC
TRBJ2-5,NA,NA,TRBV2,CASRRDRGGETQYF,TGTGCCAGCAGAAGAGACAGGGGAGGGGAGACCCAGTACTTC
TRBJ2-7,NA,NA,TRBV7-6,CASSLGWTVGEQYF,TGTGCCAGCAGCTTAGGATGGACAGTGGGCGAGCAGTACTTC
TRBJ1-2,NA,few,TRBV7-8,CASSSPATGGYTF,TGTGCCAGCAGCTCCCCCGCCACGGGTGGCTACACCTTC
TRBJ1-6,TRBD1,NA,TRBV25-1,CASSLDRDSPLHF,TGTGCCAGCAGCCTAGACAGGGATTCACCCCTCCACTTT
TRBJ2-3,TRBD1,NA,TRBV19,CASSIGTGDTDTQYF,TGTGCCAGTAGTATAGGGACAGGGGACACAGATACGCAGTATTTT
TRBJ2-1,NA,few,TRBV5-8,CASSPGPSSYNEQFF,TGTGCCAGCAGTCCGGGACCCAGCTCCTACAATGAGCAGTTCTTC
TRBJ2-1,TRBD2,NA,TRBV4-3,CASSQWLAGVKSERDEQFF,TGCGCCAGCAGCCAATGGCTAGCGGGAGTGAAGTCGGAGAGGGATGAGCAGTTCTTC
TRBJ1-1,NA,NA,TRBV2,CASSESRQPTETFF,TGTGCCAGCAGTGAAAGTAGACAACCAACGGAGACTTTCTTT
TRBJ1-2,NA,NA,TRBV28,CASSGAGTWPNYGYTF,TGTGCCAGCAGTGGGGCAGGGACATGGCCTAACTATGGCTACACCTTC
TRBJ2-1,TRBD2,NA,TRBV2,CASIGLGRNEQFF,TGTGCCAGCATTGGACTAGGAAGGAATGAGCAGTTCTTC
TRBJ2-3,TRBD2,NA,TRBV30,CAWSVAAGGLTDTQYF,TGTGCCTGGAGTGTAGCAGCGGGAGGGTTGACAGATACGCAGTATTTT
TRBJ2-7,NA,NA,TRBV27,CASSMTVSYEQYF,TGTGCCAGCAGTATGACAGTCTCCTACGAGCAGTACTTC
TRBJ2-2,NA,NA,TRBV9,CASSVSGVRAGELFF,TGTGCCAGCAGCGTCTCCGGAGTAAGAGCCGGGGAGCTGTTTTTT
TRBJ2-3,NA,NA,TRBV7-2,CASTLGPTADTQYF,TGTGCCAGCACCCTGGGGCCCACGGCAGATACGCAGTATTTT
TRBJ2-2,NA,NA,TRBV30,CAWRRVWGQNTGELFF,TGTGCCTGGAGAAGGGTGTGGGGACAGAACACCGGGGAGCTGTTTTTT
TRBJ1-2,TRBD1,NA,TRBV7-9,CASSRQGPYGYTF,TGTGCCAGCAGCCGACAGGGGCCCTATGGCTACACCTTC
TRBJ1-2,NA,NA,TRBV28,CASSAHGAAKGGYTF,TGTGCCAGCAGTGCCCATGGCGCGGCGAAGGGTGGCTACACCTTC
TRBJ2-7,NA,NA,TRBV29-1,CSVEQGGAYEQYF,TGCAGCGTTGAACAGGGGGGCGCCTACGAGCAGTACTTC
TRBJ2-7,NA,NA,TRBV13,CASSSWDISYEQYF,TGTGCCAGCAGCTCATGGGACATCTCCTACGAGCAGTACTTC
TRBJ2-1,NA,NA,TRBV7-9,CASSFNVLFDEQFF,TGTGCCAGCAGCTTTAATGTACTATTCGATGAGCAGTTCTTC
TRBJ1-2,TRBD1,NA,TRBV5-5,CASSIFPGQGFGYTF,TGTGCCAGCAGTATCTTTCCGGGACAGGGTTTCGGCTACACCTTC
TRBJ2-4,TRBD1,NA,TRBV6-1,CASSEAARQGANIQYF,TGTGCCAGCAGTGAAGCGGCCAGACAGGGGGCAAACATTCAGTACTTC
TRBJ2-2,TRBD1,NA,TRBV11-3,CASSLAGQGNTGELFF,TGTGCCAGCAGCTTAGCGGGACAGGGGAACACCGGGGAGCTGTTTTTT
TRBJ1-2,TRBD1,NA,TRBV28,CASSLGRRDRLNYGYTF,TGTGCCAGCAGTTTAGGAAGGCGGGACAGGCTTAACTATGGCTACACCTTC
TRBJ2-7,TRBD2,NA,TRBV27,CASSPLTSGTYEQYF,TGTGCCAGCAGCCCTCTGACTAGCGGGACCTACGAGCAGTACTTC
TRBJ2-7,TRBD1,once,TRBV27,CASSLRDRVYEQYF,TGTGCCAGCAGTTTAAGGGACAGGGTATACGAGCAGTACTTC
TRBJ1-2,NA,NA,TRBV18,CASSPHSRSYFGYGYTF,TGTGCCAGCTCACCCCATTCGAGGAGTTATTTTGGCTATGGCTACACCTTC
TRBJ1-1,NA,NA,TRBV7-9,CASSFSIGAENTEAFF,TGTGCCAGCAGCTTTTCCATAGGGGCCGAGAACACTGAAGCTTTCTTT
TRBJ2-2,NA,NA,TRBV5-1,CASSSNRRGANTGELFF,TGCGCCAGCAGCAGTAACAGGAGAGGAGCGAACACCGGGGAGCTGTTTTTT
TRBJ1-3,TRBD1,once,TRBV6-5,CASTQGAAGNTIYF,TGTGCCAGCACCCAGGGGGCAGCTGGAAACACCATATATTTT
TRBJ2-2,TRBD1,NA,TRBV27,CASRRQGDTGELFF,TGTGCCAGCAGGCGACAGGGCGACACCGGGGAGCTGTTTTTT
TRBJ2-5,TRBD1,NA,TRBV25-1,CASSGPTGGLKTQYF,TGTGCCAGCAGTGGCCCGACAGGGGGCTTGAAGACCCAGTACTTC
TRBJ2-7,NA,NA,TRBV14,CASRKKSEPFYEQYF,TGTGCCAGCAGAAAAAAAAGCGAGCCCTTCTACGAGCAGTACTTC
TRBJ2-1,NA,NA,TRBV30,CAWKGVGYEQFF,TGTGCCTGGAAAGGGGTGGGCTATGAGCAGTTCTTC
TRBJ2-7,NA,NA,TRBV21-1,CASSKARGAYEQYF,TGTGCCAGCAGCAAAGCCAGAGGGGCCTACGAGCAGTACTTC
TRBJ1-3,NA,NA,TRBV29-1,CSAMGGRPSSGNTIYF,TGCAGCGCAATGGGGGGGAGGCCGAGCTCTGGAAACACCATATATTTT